Described below is a single T cell receptor (beta chain) sequence and its context. TCRdb keeps only in-frame clones here, not all; method: immunoSEQ multiplex PCR. The table includes around 51,000 clones, 90% to 95% detected once. The CDR3 has 11 amino acids. CDR1 and CDR2 (germline): MGHDK, SYGVNS. Trimming shortened V by 8 bases and J by 5 bases, and 10 bases separated the two germline ends. This sample is part of a study of T cell changes during pregnancy in multiple sclerosis. The genes are TRBV25-1 and TRBJ2-7; D perhaps matches TRBD1 (5 bases). The TCR sequence derives from a female donor with multiple sclerosis, enrolled in a pregnancy study. The source was peripheral blood, collected in the second trimester of pregnancy. The CDR3 region has the DNA TGTGCCAGCGCATGGGGCGACGAGCAGTACTTC. It specifies CASAWGDEQYF.